What follows describes a single TCR beta chain. Its specificity is not known. Division of CD4+ cells produced a CD45RA+ naive subset and a CD45RA-negative memory subset. The data were obtained in a study of shared clonotypes between healthy human individuals. Clones were read by immunoSEQ multiplex PCR, and TCRdb kept only the in-frame ones, dropping some. The sample records millions of clones, roughly nine tenths being singletons. Germline values: CDR1 SEHNR, CDR2 FQNEAQ (reference sequence). The CDR3 is made up of 14 amino acids. V lost 5 bases to trimming and J lost 5 bases, with 13 bases between them. Findings and limits, study-wide: Clonotype sharing across a few donors was observed for roughly 5% of naive CD4 clonotypes.

This chain links TRBV7-9 with TRBJ1-5, with D possibly TRBD1 on 6 matching bases. This receptor was obtained from a man aged 18 to 29 in good health. What was sequenced was naive CD4+ T cells sorted from blood. This sample's subset: CD45RA+ positively selected. CDR3 loop: CASSPWGADQPQHF. The CDR3 bases are TGTGCCAGCAGCCCCTGGGGGGCGGATCAGCCCCAGCATTTT.